The present entry profiles one T cell receptor beta chain with its context. Its antigen is currently unknown. The CDR3 totals 15 residues. TCRdb reanalyzed the 5' RACE reads and collapses them to one entry per CDR3 protein, without DNA. The table lists 150,000 or so distinct CDR3 sequences. The sample originates from a study of T cells expressing NK-cell markers. Study-wide findings and caveats: Among several donors, these clonotypes also ranked first in the CD3+CD56-NKG2C+ fraction.

Sequencing was carried out using blood T cells: a sorted CD56 or NKG2C T cell subset, CD4+ or CD8+ T cells, or bulk PBMC T cells (not recorded which). The clonotype originates from a woman between 45 and 60 years old in good health. This chain connects TRBV12-3 or TRBV12-4 to TRBJ2-5; checking the TCRdb D call of TRBD2 is not possible without DNA. This CDR3 reads CASTHRLAGIETQYF.